These 30 T cell receptor beta chains came from one sample sequenced in a study of T cell repertoires in cytomegalovirus infection. From the reads, TCRdb called clonotypes with MiXCR, one entry per CDR3 protein. This table has 100,000 to 150,000 distinct CDR3 sequences, 20% to 30% appearing once. Which antigens these TCRs recognize remains unknown. The material sequenced was PBMCs, sequenced either directly or after in vitro stimulation (not recorded which). These receptor sequences come from a human donor in good health (CMV status not recorded). Some clones in this sample may be carry-over from other donors' samples.

This clonotype was seen a few times. The chain combines TRBV10-2 with TRBJ2-7; no reliable D call. The ends were cut back, 4 bases at V and 3 bases at J, with 19 bases in the middle. This CDR3 spans 16 amino acids. CDR1 and CDR2 from the germline V gene are WSHSY and SAAADI. CDR3 coding DNA: TGCGCCAGCAGTGCGGATCTGGAGCCTTTAGACTACGAGCAGTACGTC. It is translated as CASSADLEPLDYEQYV.

This clonotype appeared many times. V usage is TRBV7-2 and J usage is TRBJ2-2; D is uncertain. With 1 base removed from V and 1 base from J, the gap between germline ends came to 13 bases. CDR1 is SGHTA, CDR2 FQGNSA, per germline. This CDR3 is built from 17 residues. The CDR3 here is CASSLVGRPLNTGELFF. As DNA, the CDR3 is TGTGCCAGCAGCTTAGTCGGACGCCCCTTGAACACCGGGGAGCTGTTTTTT.

The V and J genes are TRBV5-4 and TRBJ1-1, with 8 nucleotides matching TRBD1. CDR1 is SGHNT and CDR2 is YYREEE in the germline V gene (reference sequence). The V segment lost 3 bases and the J segment 7 bases; nucleotides outside the gene matches: 17. The CDR3 is 17 amino acids. The CDR3 DNA sequence: TGTGCCAGCAGCTCGATAGCCGGGACAGGCCGAAGAGGTGAAGCTTTCTTT. It is translated as CASSSIAGTGRRGEAFF.

A few counts support this clonotype. V and J are TRBV3-1 and TRBJ1-2; D gene uncertain. Trimming removed 0 bases at V and 2 bases at J, with 10 bases between. This CDR3 is built from 15 residues. From germline, CDR1 is LGHDT and CDR2 YNNKEL (reference sequence). This CDR3 reads CASSQDNRGNYGYTF. As DNA, the CDR3 is TGTGCCAGCAGCCAAGATAATCGGGGAAACTATGGCTACACCTTC.

This clonotype turned up a few times. The chain recombines TRBV19 with TRBJ2-2, with D uncertain. V was pared by 3 bases and J by 5 bases, with 16 bases between. The CDR3 is 16 amino acids. Germline-derived CDR1 and CDR2 are LNHDA and SQIVND (reference sequence). The CDR3 nucleotides are TGTGCCAGTAGTATTAGGTCAGACTTCTTGACCGGGGAGCTGTTTTTT. Its protein is CASSIRSDFLTGELFF.

This clonotype has more than one count but fewer than ten. The V gene is TRBV6-2 or TRBV6-3, the J gene TRBJ2-7; no firm D call. Between the trimmed V and J ends, which lost 6 bases and 2 bases, there was a span of 8 bases. This CDR3 comprises 12 residues. Germline loops: CDR1 MNHEY, CDR2 SVGEGT. CDR3 residues: CASRRVTYEQYF. CDR3 DNA: TGTGCCAGCAGACGGGTAACCTACGAGCAGTACTTC.

This chain links TRBV20-1 with TRBJ2-1; tentatively, D is TRBD1 or TRBD2 (5 bases each). Trimming removed 1 base at V and 7 bases at J, with 14 bases between. The germline V gene has CDR1 DFQATT and CDR2 SNEGSKA (reference sequence). CDR3 length: 14 residues. CDR3 loop: CSARATRGANEQFF. The CDR3 DNA reads TGCAGTGCTAGAGCGACCCGGGGCGCGAATGAGCAGTTCTTC.

Ten or more counts support this clonotype. The chain links TRBV7-6 to TRBJ1-3; D unresolved. The CDR3 runs to 14 residues. CDR1 and CDR2 (germline): SGHVS, FNYEAQ. Trimming stripped 5 bases from V and 0 bases from J, with 8 bases between. This chain's CDR3 is CASSGRRSGNTIYF. The CDR3 DNA reads TGTGCCAGCAGCGGGCGGCGCTCTGGAAACACCATATATTTT.

This clonotype has only one observation. The chain links TRBV6-2 or TRBV6-3 to TRBJ1-1; 7 bases are a match to TRBD1. J lost 0 bases, V lost 5 bases, and 6 bases had no gene match. The CDR3 length is 15 residues. Germline loops: CDR1 MNHEY, CDR2 SVGEGT. The CDR3 nucleotides read TGTGCCAGCAGTGACCCGGGACAGCTGAACACTGAAGCTTTCTTT. Translated: CASSDPGQLNTEAFF.

This chain connects TRBV20-1 to TRBJ2-3, with TRBD2 matching over 12 bases. The V gene end was trimmed by 6 bases and the J gene end by 4 bases; junction bases not matched to a gene: 5. CDR1 and CDR2 from the germline V gene are DFQATT and SNEGSKA (reference sequence). This CDR3 region has 14 residues. The CDR3 coding sequence is TGCAGTGCCCCACTAGCGGGAGGTTCAGATACGCAGTATTTT. It specifies CSAPLAGGSDTQYF.

The chain recombines TRBV6-1 with TRBJ2-7; D possibly corresponds to TRBD1 (5 bases). The CDR3 has 13 residues. V was shortened by 8 bases and J by 3 bases, with 14 bases between the two germline ends. CDR1 MNHNS and CDR2 SASEGT come from the germline V gene. CDR3 bases: TGTGCCAGCCACGAAGGGGCTCTCTACGAGCAGTACGTC. Its translation: CASHEGALYEQYV.

This clonotype was counted only a few times. V is TRBV5-1 and J is TRBJ2-5, with 9 bases that match TRBD1. This CDR3 is built from 15 residues. V was pared by 4 bases and J by 4 bases, with 8 bases of the junction left unmatched. The V gene's germline CDR1 is SGHRS and CDR2 YFSETQ. The CDR3 DNA is TGCGCCAGCAGCGGGAGGACAGGGGAAGGAGAGACCCAGTACTTC. Its protein product is CASSGRTGEGETQYF.

This clonotype was counted ten times or more. The rearrangement links TRBV7-2 to TRBJ1-5; 9 bases are shared with TRBD1. The CDR3 extends over 12 amino acids. V was pared by 5 bases and J by 12 bases, with 5 bases of the junction left unmatched. Looked up from germline, CDR1 is SGHTA and CDR2 is FQGNSA. This CDR3 reads CASSTGQGSQHF. Written as DNA, the CDR3 is TGTGCCAGCAGCACAGGACAGGGGAGCCAGCATTTT.

There are many counts of this clonotype. The chain employs TRBV7-8 and TRBJ1-4, with unresolved D. Trimming pared 0 bases from V and 4 bases from J, leaving 6 bases between. Germline CDR1 and CDR2: SGHVS and FQNEAQ. The length of the CDR3 is 14 residues. CDR3 nucleotides: TGTGCCAGCAGCTTAGCCGGATTTAATGAAAAACTGTTTTTT. Protein: CASSLAGFNEKLFF.

The chain carries TRBV12-3 or TRBV12-4 and TRBJ1-2, with 10 bases identical to TRBD1. The CDR3 sequence is 16 residues long. V dropped 1 base and J dropped 2; count of bases not matched to a gene: 4. The CDR3 coding sequence is TGTGCCAGCAGTTTAGATTCGACAGGGGGCAACTATGGCTACACCTTC. Its protein is CASSLDSTGGNYGYTF.

This CDR3 reads CASSVLAGETQYF. CDR3 sequence (DNA): TGTGCCAGCAGTGTACTAGCGGGAGAGACCCAGTACTTC. V and J are TRBV27 and TRBJ2-5, with TRBD2 matching over 9 bases. There are 13 residues in the CDR3. With V trimmed by 5 bases and J by 4 bases, 2 bases remained unmatched. The germline V gene has CDR1 MNHEY and CDR2 SMNVEV (reference sequence).

This clonotype was seen more than once but under ten times. The chain has TRBV7-9 and TRBJ2-3; D gene ambiguous. Trimming stripped 2 bases from V and 2 bases from J, with 11 bases between. CDR1 and CDR2 from the germline V gene are SEHNR and FQNEAQ (reference sequence). The CDR3 is 15 residues long. The CDR3: CASSLRRGTTDTQYF. The CDR3 DNA is TGTGCCAGCAGCTTAAGGCGCGGAACCACAGATACGCAGTATTTT. The full variable domain, rest sourced from reference TRBV7-9 and TRBJ2-3, is DTGVSQNPRHKITKRGQNVTFRCDPISEHNRLYWYRQTLGQGPEFLTYFQNEAQLEKSRLLSDRFSAERPKGSFSTLEIQRTEQGDSAMYLCASSLRRGTTDTQYFGPGTRLTVL.

This rearrangement joins TRBV13 to TRBJ2-1, with 8 bases lining up with TRBD2. V was pared by 2 bases and J by 5 bases, with 5 bases of the junction left unmatched. This CDR3 is 15 amino acids long. CDR1 PRHDT and CDR2 FYEKMQ come from the germline V gene (reference sequence). The CDR3 sequence: CASSLRLASHNEQFF. The CDR3 DNA follows: TGTGCCAGCAGCTTAAGACTAGCGTCCCACAATGAGCAGTTCTTC.

This clonotype occurred a few times. V is TRBV4-1 and J is TRBJ2-7; D is unresolved. This CDR3 has 14 amino acids. Trimming pared 1 base from V and 2 bases from J, leaving 9 bases between. Germline V CDR1 and CDR2: MGHRA, YSYEKL. In DNA, the CDR3 is TGCGCCAGCAGCCAAGTGTCCCGGACCTACGAGCAGTACTTC. The encoded protein is CASSQVSRTYEQYF.

This clonotype was detected many times. The V call is TRBV11-2, the J call TRBJ2-2; 9 bases line up with TRBD2. This CDR3 has 17 amino acids. Germline trimming cut 2 bases from V and 5 bases from J; bases unmatched to any gene: 9. Germline V CDR1 and CDR2: SGHAT, FQNNGV. The CDR3 region is CASSLTMREGRTGELFF. In DNA, the CDR3 is TGTGCCAGCAGCTTAACCATGCGGGAGGGCCGGACCGGGGAGCTGTTTTTT.

This clonotype was seen only a few times. This chain joins TRBV7-2 and TRBJ1-2, with 7 bases identical to TRBD1. Looked up from germline, CDR1 is SGHTA and CDR2 is FQGNSA. Trimming cost V 4 bases and J 8 bases; bases outside gene matches: 7. The CDR3 totals 13 residues. This CDR3 reads CASSSNQGEGYTF. The CDR3 DNA is TGTGCCAGCAGCTCTAATCAGGGGGAAGGCTACACCTTC.

The V and J genes are TRBV3-1 and TRBJ1-4; 7 nucleotides match TRBD1. V was clipped by 1 base and J by 8 bases; unmatched bases: 10. This CDR3 is built from 16 residues. Germline V lookup: CDR1 LGHDT, CDR2 YNNKEL (reference sequence). The CDR3 nucleotides are TGTGCCAGCAGCCAAGTTTCGGGCGCGGACAGGGAAAAACTGTTTTTT. Amino acid sequence: CASSQVSGADREKLFF.

The genes are TRBV27 and TRBJ1-6, with D perhaps matching TRBD1 (5 bases). Germline lookup yields CDR1 MNHEY and CDR2 SMNVEV (reference sequence). This CDR3 is 14 amino acids long. V was cut by 4 bases and J by 8 bases, with 12 bases left in between. This chain's CDR3 is CASSWGGRDSPLHF. The CDR3 bases are TGTGCCAGCAGTTGGGGGGGTAGAGATTCACCCCTCCACTTT.

This chain connects TRBV20-1 to TRBJ2-3; tentatively, D is TRBD1 or TRBD2 (5 bases each). CDR3 size: 13 residues. Trimming left V 4 bases short and J 1 base short, with 9 bases between. Germline V CDR1 and CDR2: DFQATT, SNEGSKA (reference sequence). CDR3 nucleotide sequence: TGCAGTGCTACGGGACCAGGCACAGATACGCAGTATTTT. Protein product: CSATGPGTDTQYF.

The V and J genes are TRBV11-3 and TRBJ2-2; 14 bases line up with TRBD2. This CDR3 has 17 amino acids. Trimming took 7 bases from V and 6 from J; bases not matched to a gene: 10. CDR1 is SGHNT, CDR2 YENEEA, per germline. CDR3 protein: CASTPGLAGEDAGELFF. CDR3 coding DNA: TGTGCCAGCACGCCGGGACTAGCGGGAGAGGATGCCGGGGAGCTGTTTTTT.

CDR3 DNA sequence: TGTGCCAGCAGCTTATTGGGCAGTGGCTACACCTTC. Its translation is CASSLLGSGYTF. The genes are TRBV13 and TRBJ1-2; D call uncertain. This CDR3 is built from 12 residues. Trimming pared 2 bases from V and 7 bases from J, leaving 8 bases between. The germline gives CDR1 PRHDT, CDR2 FYEKMQ (reference sequence). Supplemented by reference TRBV13 and TRBJ1-2, the full variable domain reads AAGVIQSPRHLIKEKRETATLKCYPIPRHDTVYWYQQGPGQDPQFLISFYEKMQSDKGSIPDRFSAQQFSDYHSELNMSSLELGDSALYFCASSLLGSGYTFGSGTRLTVV.

The chain carries TRBV12-5 and TRBJ1-1; 9 bases line up with TRBD1. The CDR3 consists of 13 residues. J gave up 1 base and V 6 bases, and 0 bases lay outside the gene matches. In germline, CDR1 is LGHNT, CDR2 FRNRAP. The CDR3 DNA reads TGTGCTAGTGGGGGACAGGGGAACACTGAAGCTTTCTTT. Translating it yields CASGGQGNTEAFF.

The chain couples TRBV4-1 to TRBJ2-5; no clear D. Germline V CDR1 and CDR2: MGHRA, YSYEKL. The CDR3 has 13 residues. V was trimmed by 0 bases and J by 3 bases, leaving 5 bases between them. The CDR3 DNA reads as TGCGCCAGCAGCCAAGATGGCGAAGAGACCCAGTACTTC. This codes for CASSQDGEETQYF.

The rearrangement joins TRBV6-6 to TRBJ1-1, with 8 bases fitting TRBD1. Germline CDR1 MNHNY, CDR2 SVGAGI (reference sequence). J lost 4 bases, V lost 2 bases, and 6 bases had no gene match. CDR3 length: 15 residues. CDR3 DNA: TGTGCCAGCAGTTACCGTCCAGGGGGCCTCACTGAAGCTTTCTTT. It codes for CASSYRPGGLTEAFF.

This clonotype has a handful of counts. The rearrangement joins TRBV7-2 to TRBJ2-5; D is unresolved. Germline values: CDR1 SGHTA, CDR2 FQGNSA. The germline V and J ends were trimmed by 1 base and 4 bases, with 13 bases remaining between them. The CDR3 is 15 residues long. CDR3 nucleotides: TGTGCCAGCAGCTTAGGTCTGGGCCGGAGAGAGACCCAGTACTTC. Amino acids: CASSLGLGRRETQYF.